This T cell receptor (beta chain) was profiled in a study of OX40 agonist ivuxolimab in advanced cancers. Findings and caveats of the study: Among the lowest levels of clonal expansion were found in partial responders at 0.1-3.0 mg/kg. The authors did not determine the antigen specificity of the expanded peripheral T cells. Some of the nonresponding patients also showed low levels of normalized T-cell clonal expansion. Clonal expansion by week 6 occurred in CD4+ and CD8+ blood T cells (at 0.1 to 3.0 mg/kg).

The assay was immunoSEQ multiplex PCR, and TCRdb's table has in-frame clones only and misses some. The sample includes approximately 76,000 clones, 85% to 90% of them seen just once. This clone occurred a few times. Its antigen is unknown. Losses at the gene ends were 8 bases for V and 6 bases for J; bases not matched to a gene: 3. The CDR3 is 12 amino acids. Germline V gene lookup returns CDR1 MNHEY and CDR2 SVGAGI. This rearrangement joins TRBV6-5 to TRBJ2-5; 10 bases fit TRBD1. This material consisted of CD4+ or CD8+ T cells sorted from blood, taken in a trial of the OX40 agonist ivuxolimab. The source is an adult with an advanced solid tumor such as melanoma, head and neck, liver or kidney cancer. CDR3: CASRTGGKTQYF. The CDR3 nucleotides are TGTGCCAGCCGGACAGGGGGGAAGACCCAGTACTTC.